A single sample is the source of the 30 T cell receptor beta chains below, sequenced in a study of T-cell reconstitution after alpha-beta-depleted transplantation in children. The TCRbeta library incorporated unique molecular identifiers. From the PCR reads, TCRdb called clonotypes with MiXCR, one entry per CDR3 protein. The data contain hundreds of thousands of distinct CDR3 sequences, around 20% of them seen just once; the ten biggest clones take up approximately 3%. The sequenced sample was PBMCs from the stem cell graft donor, obtained from the stem cell graft. The receptors derive from a human donor who donated a stem cell graft to a child with acute lymphoblastic leukemia.

The genes are TRBV20-1 and TRBJ2-4; D possibly corresponds to TRBD2 (5 bases). V was pared by 6 bases and J by 0 bases, with 18 bases between. The V gene's germline CDR1 is DFQATT and CDR2 SNEGSKA (reference sequence). This CDR3 has 16 residues. The chain's CDR3 is CSASGRRQIAKNIQYF. CDR3 DNA sequence: TGCAGTGCCTCTGGTAGGAGGCAGATAGCCAAAAACATTCAGTACTTC.

This clonotype was seen a few times. V is TRBV4-1 and J is TRBJ2-7; tentative D call: TRBD2 (5 bases). Germline-derived CDR1 and CDR2 are MGHRA and YSYEKL. This CDR3 is 15 amino acids long. Deletions cut 3 bases from V and 7 bases from J, with 19 bases between. The CDR3 here is CASSQGGLNLGEQYF. The DNA of the CDR3 is TGCGCCAGCAGCCAGGGCGGACTCAATCTAGGGGAGCAGTACTTC.

A few counts support this clonotype. The chain couples TRBV5-1 to TRBJ2-5, with 7 bases matching TRBD1. V lost 2 bases, J lost 5 bases, and 9 bases stayed unmatched. Germline values: CDR1 SGHRS, CDR2 YFSETQ. The CDR3 contains 15 residues. The chain's CDR3 is CASSFGTAVGETQYF. CDR3 coding DNA: TGCGCCAGCAGCTTCGGGACAGCTGTGGGGGAGACCCAGTACTTC.

This clonotype was observed a few times. The chain recombines TRBV7-8 with TRBJ1-1; D is possibly TRBD1 (5 bases). The CDR3 runs 13 residues. The ends were cut back, 7 bases at V and 4 bases at J, with 13 bases in the middle. CDR1 is SGHVS, CDR2 FQNEAQ, per germline. CDR3 residues: CASIGAGGTEAFF. The CDR3 bases are TGTGCCAGCATAGGTGCGGGGGGCACTGAAGCTTTCTTT.

This clonotype has only a few counts. The chain joins TRBV24-1 to TRBJ2-3, with D possibly TRBD2 on 5 matching bases. This CDR3 contains 14 residues. Germline V gene lookup returns CDR1 KGHDR and CDR2 SFDVKD. Trimming took off 3 bases at V and 2 bases at J, with 8 bases between the two ends. The CDR3 here is CATSDRTYTDTQYF. In DNA form, the CDR3 reads TGTGCCACCAGTGATCGGACTTACACAGATACGCAGTATTTT.

This clonotype was seen a few times. J is TRBJ1-1 and V is TRBV10-3; D is perhaps TRBD1 (5 bases). Trimming removed 2 bases at V and 5 bases at J, with 12 bases between. The CDR3 sequence is 14 residues long. CDR1 and CDR2 (germline): ENHRY, SYGVKD. CDR3 region: CAISERWGWTEAFF. CDR3 in DNA: TGTGCCATCAGTGAGAGGTGGGGGTGGACTGAAGCTTTCTTT.

This clonotype has just a few counts. The genes are TRBV7-9 and TRBJ2-7, with D unclear. The CDR3 totals 11 residues. Germline loops: CDR1 SEHNR, CDR2 FQNEAQ (reference sequence). Trimming removed 8 bases from V and 6 bases from J, with 11 bases in between. In DNA form, the CDR3 reads TGTGCCAGCCAATCCCTGGGCGAGCAGTACTTC. As protein: CASQSLGEQYF.

The rearrangement uses TRBV15 and TRBJ1-3, with no clear D. The germline V and J ends were trimmed by 1 base and 0 bases, with 7 bases remaining between them. The CDR3 is made up of 15 amino acids. CDR1 is LNHNV and CDR2 is YYDKDF in the germline V gene (reference sequence). CDR3 loop: CATSRATASGNTIYF. The DNA for the CDR3 is TGTGCCACCAGCAGAGCGACGGCCTCTGGAAACACCATATATTTT.

This clonotype was counted a few times. The chain couples TRBV5-1 to TRBJ1-2; 7 bases align to TRBD1. This CDR3 has 14 residues. The V gene's germline CDR1 is SGHRS and CDR2 YFSETQ. V dropped 0 bases and J dropped 8; count of bases not matched to a gene: 7. The DNA of the CDR3 is TGCGCCAGCAGCTTGGTAGACAGGGCCCTCGGCTACACCTTC. It translates to CASSLVDRALGYTF.

The chain combines TRBV25-1 with TRBJ1-1; D unresolved. V shed 4 bases and J shed 1 base, with 10 bases lying between them. The CDR3 runs 14 residues. The germline gives CDR1 MGHDK, CDR2 SYGVNS. The CDR3 bases are TGTGCCAGCAGTGGTAGCTCCGGGAACACTGAAGCTTTCTTT. This codes for CASSGSSGNTEAFF.

V usage is TRBV20-1 and J usage is TRBJ2-7, with a weak D call TRBD1 (6 bases). The ends were cut back, 0 bases at V and 5 bases at J, with 17 bases in the middle. Germline values: CDR1 DFQATT, CDR2 SNEGSKA (reference sequence). The CDR3 has 15 amino acids. The CDR3 sequence is CSARDYGRGSHEQYF. Here the CDR3 DNA reads TGCAGTGCTAGAGATTACGGCAGGGGTTCCCACGAGCAGTACTTC.

The chain is built from TRBV10-3 and TRBJ1-1, with D possibly matching TRBD1 (6 bases). The germline V gene encodes CDR1 ENHRY and CDR2 SYGVKD. V lost 4 bases and J 1 base, leaving 13 bases between the germline ends. This CDR3 is 15 amino acids long. CDR3 sequence: CAISGFYRENTEAFF. CDR3 nucleotides: TGTGCCATCAGTGGGTTTTACAGGGAGAACACTGAAGCTTTCTTT.

This clonotype was found a few times. V is TRBV6-2 or TRBV6-3 and J is TRBJ2-1; D is ambiguous. V was pared by 2 bases and J by 2 bases, with 10 bases between. This CDR3 comprises 15 residues. Germline V gene data show CDR1 as MNHEY and CDR2 as SVGEGT. The CDR3 spells CASSYATWAYNEQFF. CDR3 bases: TGTGCCAGCAGTTACGCCACATGGGCCTACAATGAGCAGTTCTTC.

This clonotype has a count of ten or more. The J gene is TRBJ2-1, the V gene TRBV5-6; D is ambiguous. The CDR3 totals 11 residues. Looked up from germline, CDR1 is SGHDT and CDR2 is YYEEEE. Trimming took off 3 bases at V and 6 bases at J, with 4 bases between the two ends. CDR3 in DNA: TGTGCCAGCAGCTGGAGCAATGAGCAGTTCTTC. Its translation: CASSWSNEQFF.

V usage is TRBV7-3 and J usage is TRBJ2-1, with TRBD2 matching over 10 bases. CDR3 length: 15 residues. V trimming: 4 bases; J trimming: 5 bases; junction bases outside the gene matches: 5. Germline CDR1 reads SGHTA; CDR2 reads FQGTGA. CDR3: CASSSGLAANNEQFF. The CDR3 DNA reads as TGTGCCAGCAGCTCAGGACTAGCGGCCAACAATGAGCAGTTCTTC.

This clonotype came up a few times. The chain joins TRBV14 to TRBJ2-3, with D uncertain. The CDR3 sequence is 15 residues long. The V and J ends lost 4 bases and 2 bases respectively, with 13 bases between them. Germline loops: CDR1 SGHDN, CDR2 FVKESK. The CDR3 bases are TGTGCCAGCAGCCCGACACACACAGTCACAGATACGCAGTATTTT. Translated: CASSPTHTVTDTQYF. The full variable domain, in which reference TRBV14 and TRBJ2-3 provide the parts outside the CDR3, is EAGVTQFPSHSVIEKGQTVTLRCDPISGHDNLYWYRRVMGKEIKFLLHFVKESKQDESGMPNNRFLAERTGGTYSTLKVQPAELEDSGVYFCASSPTHTVTDTQYFGPGTRLTVL.

The chain recombines TRBV25-1 with TRBJ2-7; D is ambiguous. V shed 3 bases and J shed 0 bases, with 6 bases lying between them. The CDR3 runs 13 residues. CDR1 and CDR2 (germline): MGHDK, SYGVNS. CDR3 coding DNA: TGTGCCAGCAGTGACATGGTCTCCTACGAGCAGTACTTC. Protein sequence: CASSDMVSYEQYF.

This chain links TRBV7-9 with TRBJ2-7, with 10 positions matching TRBD1. The CDR3 covers 17 residues. The germline V gene has CDR1 SEHNR and CDR2 FQNEAQ (reference sequence). J gave up 0 bases and V 5 bases, and 10 bases lay outside the gene matches. CDR3 coding DNA: TGTGCCAGCAGCGCACCGGGACAGGGGCCAAGCTCCTACGAGCAGTACTTC. Translation gives CASSAPGQGPSSYEQYF.

The chain links TRBV24-1 to TRBJ2-5; TRBD1 matches 7 bases. Losses at the gene ends were 3 bases for V and 8 bases for J; bases not matched to a gene: 17. Per germline, CDR1 KGHDR and CDR2 SFDVKD. The CDR3 length is 17 residues. The CDR3 is CATSDIPTGLTTRTQYF. The CDR3 DNA reads as TGTGCCACCAGTGATATCCCGACAGGGTTGACGACGAGAACCCAGTACTTC.

This chain uses TRBV5-1 with TRBJ2-1; 11 nucleotides match TRBD1. This CDR3 contains 14 residues. The germline gives CDR1 SGHRS, CDR2 YFSETQ. The V segment lost 3 bases and the J segment 9 bases; nucleotides outside the gene matches: 5. As DNA, the CDR3 is TGCGCCAGCAGCTGGGGGACAGGGGGGGTTGAGCAGTTCTTC. This gives the protein CASSWGTGGVEQFF.

The count of this clonotype is one. The CDR3 DNA reads TGCAGTGCTAGAATCGGGTTCATGAACACTGAAGCTTTCTTT. It codes for CSARIGFMNTEAFF. J is TRBJ1-1 and V is TRBV20-1; the D is unclear. Trimming removed 2 bases from V and 0 bases from J, with 10 bases in between. The CDR3 is 14 residues long. The germline gives CDR1 DFQATT, CDR2 SNEGSKA (reference sequence).

This clonotype appeared a few times. The V gene is TRBV12-3 or TRBV12-4, the J gene TRBJ2-1; 10 nucleotides align to TRBD2. Losses at the gene ends were 6 bases for V and 14 bases for J; bases not matched to a gene: 7. This CDR3 has 12 residues. The CDR3 is CASRAGLAREFF. DNA of the CDR3: TGTGCCAGCAGAGCGGGACTAGCGAGGGAGTTCTTC.

V and J are TRBV6-4 and TRBJ2-5; 10 bases match TRBD1. The germline V gene encodes CDR1 MRHNA and CDR2 SNTAGT. The length of the CDR3 is 15 residues. V trimming: 3 bases; J trimming: 5 bases; junction bases outside the gene matches: 6. The DNA of the CDR3 is TGTGCCAGCAGTGAGAGGGGACAGGGGAGCGAGACCCAGTACTTC. Translation: CASSERGQGSETQYF.

This clonotype was counted once. V gene TRBV9 combines with J gene TRBJ2-1, with TRBD2 identical over 11 bases. Germline V gene sequence: CDR1 SGDLS, CDR2 YYNGEE. V shed 3 bases and J 7 bases; nucleotides not matched to a gene: 12. The CDR3 covers 17 residues. The CDR3 coding sequence is TGTGCCAGCAGCGAGGCCCCAACTAGCGGGAGATTAAATGAGCAGTTCTTC. Translated: CASSEAPTSGRLNEQFF.

Worth noting for this clonotype: The junction departs from the called germline gene at one end, perhaps through a read error. J is TRBJ2-6 and V is TRBV12-3 or TRBV12-4; D perhaps matches TRBD1 (5 bases). This CDR3 has 18 amino acids. The CDR3 loop is CTSSFRVGMGAGANVLTF. For the CDR3, the DNA is TGTACCAGCAGTTTCAGGGTTGGTATGGGTGCTGGGGCCAACGTCCTGACTTTC.

This clonotype has a count of ten or more. The rearrangement uses TRBV3-1 and TRBJ2-7; no reliable D call. The germline gives CDR1 LGHDT, CDR2 YNNKEL (reference sequence). With 4 bases removed from V and 3 bases from J, the gap between germline ends came to 7 bases. CDR3 size: 12 residues. The CDR3 here is CASSPLGYEQYF. In nucleotides, the CDR3 is TGTGCCAGCAGCCCCTTAGGCTACGAGCAGTACTTC.

The chain couples TRBV27 to TRBJ2-7, with D hard to call. The V end lost 4 bases, the J end lost 3 bases, and 13 bases lay between the germline ends. CDR1 MNHEY and CDR2 SMNVEV come from the germline V gene (reference sequence). The CDR3 sequence is 14 residues long. The chain's CDR3 is CASSSGIPLYEQYF. CDR3 bases: TGTGCCAGCAGTTCTGGAATCCCCCTCTACGAGCAGTACTTC.

V and J are TRBV7-8 and TRBJ2-7; the D gene is possibly TRBD2 (5 bases). The length of the CDR3 is 15 residues. CDR1 is SGHVS, CDR2 FQNEAQ, per germline. V was pared by 5 bases and J by 3 bases, with 17 bases between. The CDR3 sequence: CASSPGYGKDYEQYF. The CDR3 DNA follows: TGTGCCAGCAGCCCAGGCTACGGGAAAGACTACGAGCAGTACTTC.

This clonotype was seen more than once but under ten times. The gene calls are TRBV5-5 and TRBJ1-1; no reliable D call. The germline CDR1 and CDR2 sequences are SGHKS and YYEKEE (reference sequence). This CDR3 comprises 15 residues. V dropped 6 bases and J dropped 7 bases, with 22 bases sitting between them. In DNA, the CDR3 is TGTGCCAGCACCATTCTTGCTCCGAAAACCAATGAAGCTTTCTTT. It is translated as CASTILAPKTNEAFF.

This clonotype was found a few times. This chain uses TRBV9 with TRBJ2-7, with a possible D match to TRBD1 (5 bases). Germline-derived CDR1 and CDR2 are SGDLS and YYNGEE. The CDR3 spans 13 residues. V shed 2 bases and J shed 4 bases, with 10 bases lying between them. The CDR3 region has the DNA TGTGCCAGCAGCGTGGGCGCAGGGTACGAGCAGTACTTC. Translating gives CASSVGAGYEQYF.